This T cell receptor beta chain was sequenced for a study of shared clonotypes between healthy human individuals. Looking at the study overall: CD4 naive cells filled three plates per donor, CD4 memory three, CD8 naive two and CD8 memory one. Study-wide results and limits: Naive CD4 clonotypes overlapped across a handful of donors at around 5%.

Every subset's genomic DNA went evenly onto several immunoSEQ plates. Measured with immunoSEQ multiplex PCR; TCRdb has only the in-frame clones, and not every one. The data contain about 1.9 million clones, 93% of them singletons. The naive CD8 fraction comprised CD45RO-negative cells positively selected for CCR7 and excluded terminally differentiated effector memory CD45RA+ cells. Those who donated were healthy HIV-negative adults, with no recent acute infections or vaccinations reported. Concerning this clone itself: Its antigen is still unknown.

Sequenced sample: naive CD8+ T cells from PBMCs. This TCR came from a man between 18 and 35 years old in good health. Some clones in this sample may be carry-over from other donors' samples.

The DNA of the CDR3 is TGTGCCAGCAGTCACAGACAGGGAATCGATCTGCGGAACACCGGGGAGCTGTTTTTT. Protein: CASSHRQGIDLRNTGELFF. The chain uses TRBV27 and TRBJ2-2, with 7 nucleotides matching TRBD1. Per the germline V gene, CDR1 is MNHEY and CDR2 is SMNVEV (reference sequence). V was clipped by 5 bases and J by 1 base; unmatched bases: 16. This CDR3 contains 19 residues.